One and the same sample provided the 20 T cell receptor beta chains below, sequenced in a study of cytomegalovirus exposure and HLA in healthy donors. Amplification used 60 Vbeta primers and 13 Jbeta primers. Clones were sequenced by immunoSEQ multiplex PCR, and TCRdb holds only the in-frame ones, with some missing. Found here are 90,000 to 130,000 clones, approximately 78% of them singletons; the top ten hold around 1.3%. Material for sequencing was PBMCs. Receptors were obtained from a woman in her twenties or thirties in good health and CMV-seronegative.

V is TRBV14 and J is TRBJ2-7; the D gene is possibly TRBD1 (7 bases). The CDR3 consists of 12 residues. Trimming shortened V by 6 bases and J by 4 bases, and 10 bases separated the two germline ends. CDR1 SGHDN and CDR2 FVKESK come from the germline V gene. In DNA form, the CDR3 reads TGTGCCAGCAGTGCAGGGGGGTACGAGCAGTACTTC. It is translated as CASSAGGYEQYF.

This clone was detected only once. The chain links TRBV15 to TRBJ2-5; 8 positions match TRBD1. Looked up from germline, CDR1 is LNHNV and CDR2 is YYDKDF (reference sequence). CDR3 length: 20 amino acids. The V segment lost 1 base and the J segment 5 bases; nucleotides outside the gene matches: 21. The CDR3 here is CATSRGVVRTGQGFSETQYF. CDR3 coding DNA: TGTGCCACCAGCAGAGGGGTGGTACGTACTGGACAGGGTTTCTCGGAGACCCAGTACTTC.

This chain connects TRBV28 to TRBJ2-5; 8 bases align to TRBD2. V lost 2 bases, J lost 1 base, and 3 bases stayed unmatched. Germline CDR1 reads MDHEN; CDR2 reads SYDVKM. The CDR3 is made up of 15 amino acids. CDR3 DNA: TGTGCCAGCAGTTTAGGAGCGGGGGTCCAAGAGACCCAGTACTTC. Its protein is CASSLGAGVQETQYF.

The chain employs TRBV5-4 and TRBJ2-2; 10 bases are a match to TRBD1. Trimming took 3 bases from V and 5 from J; bases not matched to a gene: 4. There are 15 residues in the CDR3. Germline CDR1 reads SGHNT; CDR2 reads YYREEE (reference sequence). The CDR3, as DNA: TGTGCCAGCAGCTGGGACAGGGGTGGTACCGGGGAGCTGTTTTTT. Its protein is CASSWDRGGTGELFF.

This chain uses TRBV7-2 with TRBJ1-3, with D perhaps TRBD1 (5 bases). There are 14 residues in the CDR3. Per the germline V gene, CDR1 is SGHTA and CDR2 is FQGNSA. The germline V and J ends were trimmed by 5 bases and 4 bases, with 12 bases remaining between them. The DNA of the CDR3 is TGTGCCAGCAGCCGGACACTTCGGGGAAACACCATATATTTT. It is translated as CASSRTLRGNTIYF.

The rearrangement uses TRBV20-1 and TRBJ1-1; D is unresolved. CDR1 DFQATT and CDR2 SNEGSKA come from the germline V gene (reference sequence). This CDR3 contains 11 residues. Deletions cut 0 bases from V and 8 bases from J, with 7 bases between. Here the CDR3 DNA reads TGCAGTGCTAGAGAGTACAGAGAAGCTTTCTTT. This codes for CSAREYREAFF.

This clone was detected once. The genes are TRBV28 and TRBJ1-5; the D is unclear. V was clipped by 5 bases and J by 0 bases, with 11 bases between them. The CDR3 spans 15 residues. Germline V gene lookup returns CDR1 MDHEN and CDR2 SYDVKM. In DNA, the CDR3 is TGTGCCAGCAGTCCTGGCGGCTATAGCAATCAGCCCCAGCATTTT. Translated: CASSPGGYSNQPQHF.

J is TRBJ1-1 and V is TRBV11-2, with no clear D. The CDR3 extends over 13 amino acids. CDR1 is SGHAT, CDR2 FQNNGV, per germline. Trimming took off 2 bases at V and 1 base at J, with 5 bases between the two ends. CDR3 loop: CASSLFRNTEAFF. For the CDR3, the DNA is TGTGCCAGCAGCTTATTCCGGAACACTGAAGCTTTCTTT.

The chain links TRBV6-5 to TRBJ1-2; no definite D call. Trimming left V 4 bases short and J 4 bases short, with 19 bases between. There are 16 residues in the CDR3. The germline gives CDR1 MNHEY, CDR2 SVGAGI. The CDR3 sequence: CASSFVDKAGSYGYTF. In nucleotides, the CDR3 is TGTGCCAGCAGTTTCGTTGACAAGGCGGGTTCCTATGGCTACACCTTC.

The gene calls are TRBV5-8 and TRBJ2-1, with 11 bases identical to TRBD2. CDR3 size: 15 residues. CDR1 SGHTS and CDR2 YDEGEE come from the germline V gene. Trimming at V came to 1 base and at J to 9 bases, leaving 6 bases not matched to a gene. CDR3 protein: CASSLRLAGGFEQFF. The DNA of the CDR3 is TGTGCCAGCAGCTTGCGGCTAGCGGGGGGATTTGAGCAGTTCTTC. Based on the CDR3 plus reference TRBV5-8 and TRBJ2-1, the full variable domain is EAGVTQSPTHLIKTRGQQATLRCSPISGHTSVYWYQQALGLGLQFLLWYDEGEERNRGNFPPRFSGRQFPNYSSELNVNALELEDSALYLCASSLRLAGGFEQFFGPGTRLTVL.

This clone is a singleton in its sample. This sample includes further DNA sequences coding for the same CDR3. This chain uses TRBV27 with TRBJ2-7; TRBD1 agrees at 10 bases. The CDR3 extends over 13 amino acids. Germline V gives CDR1 MNHEY, CDR2 SMNVEV (reference sequence). V was pared by 5 bases and J by 4 bases, with 2 bases of the junction left unmatched. This chain's CDR3 is CASSPGQGYEQYF. The CDR3 coding sequence is TGTGCCAGCAGTCCGGGACAGGGGTACGAGCAGTACTTC.

V is TRBV29-1 and J is TRBJ2-1; D is unresolved. This CDR3 has 15 residues. In germline, CDR1 is SQVTM, CDR2 ANQGSEA. The V and J ends lost 3 bases and 4 bases respectively, with 16 bases between them. The CDR3 sequence: CSVDGQEAYYNEQFF. Written as DNA, the CDR3 is TGCAGCGTTGATGGTCAGGAAGCATATTACAATGAGCAGTTCTTC.

The J gene is TRBJ1-2, the V gene TRBV14; a possible D gene is TRBD1 (5 bases). The V gene's germline CDR1 is SGHDN and CDR2 FVKESK. The CDR3 has 16 residues. V lost 1 base to trimming and J lost 5 bases, with 17 bases between them. CDR3 region: CASSQAGGSPGYGYTF. CDR3 in DNA: TGTGCCAGCAGCCAAGCGGGGGGGTCCCCTGGGTATGGCTACACCTTC.

The chain links TRBV10-3 to TRBJ2-5; 7 nucleotides line up with TRBD2. The junction had 2 bases not matched to a gene; V was cut back by 2 bases and J by 2 bases. The CDR3 has 14 residues. From germline, CDR1 is ENHRY and CDR2 SYGVKD. The CDR3 coding sequence is TGTGCCATCAGTGAGGAAGCGGGGCAAGAGACCCAGTACTTC. It yields the protein CAISEEAGQETQYF.

The gene calls are TRBV30 and TRBJ1-6, with TRBD1 as a possible D gene (5 bases). With 2 bases removed from V and 10 bases from J, the gap between germline ends came to 12 bases. Germline lookup yields CDR1 GTSNPN and CDR2 SVGIG (reference sequence). The CDR3 contains 13 residues. The CDR3 sequence: CAWSSTGASPLHF. CDR3 sequence (DNA): TGTGCCTGGAGTTCGACTGGGGCGTCACCCCTCCACTTT.

V usage is TRBV9 and J usage is TRBJ2-3; TRBD1 is a possible D gene (6 bases). The CDR3 consists of 15 residues. The germline V gene encodes CDR1 SGDLS and CDR2 YYNGEE. Trimming removed 4 bases at V and 5 bases at J, with 17 bases between. The CDR3 protein is CASSFRAGAQDTQYF. The CDR3 coding sequence is TGTGCCAGCAGCTTCAGGGCAGGGGCACAAGATACGCAGTATTTT.

V usage is TRBV7-2 and J usage is TRBJ2-7; 12 bases match TRBD2. With V trimmed by 1 base and J by 3 bases, 4 bases remained unmatched. The CDR3 consists of 16 residues. Germline CDR1 SGHTA, CDR2 FQGNSA. The CDR3 here is CASSLGLAGALYEQYF. Here the CDR3 DNA reads TGTGCCAGCAGCTTAGGACTAGCGGGGGCCCTCTACGAGCAGTACTTC.

V usage is TRBV7-9 and J usage is TRBJ2-5, with 10 positions matching TRBD2. Germline values: CDR1 SEHNR, CDR2 FQNEAQ (reference sequence). V lost 5 bases to trimming and J lost 0 bases; unmatched junction nucleotides: 6. CDR3 length: 16 amino acids. The CDR3 protein is CASSPPLAGDQETQYF. The CDR3 nucleotides read TGTGCCAGCAGCCCGCCGCTAGCGGGGGACCAAGAGACCCAGTACTTC.

The V and J genes are TRBV19 and TRBJ1-6; perhaps TRBD1 as D (6 bases). The CDR3 is made up of 13 amino acids. Trimming stripped 5 bases from V and 7 bases from J, with 9 bases between. From germline, CDR1 is LNHDA and CDR2 SQIVND (reference sequence). This CDR3 reads CASSGQGNSPLHF. CDR3 in DNA: TGTGCCAGTAGTGGGCAGGGGAATTCACCCCTCCACTTT.

This chain links TRBV30 with TRBJ2-5; 7 bases are shared with TRBD1. CDR3 length: 13 residues. Trimming removed 3 bases from V and 5 bases from J; junction bases left unmatched: 6. The germline V gene encodes CDR1 GTSNPN and CDR2 SVGIG (reference sequence). CDR3 coding DNA: TGTGCCTGGAGGACACAGGGGCGCGAGACCCAGTACTTC. It codes for CAWRTQGRETQYF.